This T cell receptor (beta chain) appears in the sequencing data of a study of monozygotic twins with inflammatory bowel disease. The CDR3 has 12 residues. CDR1 is SNHLY, CDR2 FYNNEI, per germline. Each sample had eight separate cDNA synthesis reactions. Through template switching, UMIs that included a 6-nucleotide sample barcode were added. No DNA is given; TCRdb re-called the 5' RACE reads and lists each CDR3 protein once. The repertoire shows over 110,000 distinct CDR3 sequences; the top ten hold roughly 2.5%. Sequenced material: blood. This TCR came from a human donor with ulcerative colitis or Crohn's disease, or a healthy co-twin of an affected twin (not recorded which). The chain joins TRBV2 to TRBJ1-1. The CDR3 reads CASNSETAEAFF.